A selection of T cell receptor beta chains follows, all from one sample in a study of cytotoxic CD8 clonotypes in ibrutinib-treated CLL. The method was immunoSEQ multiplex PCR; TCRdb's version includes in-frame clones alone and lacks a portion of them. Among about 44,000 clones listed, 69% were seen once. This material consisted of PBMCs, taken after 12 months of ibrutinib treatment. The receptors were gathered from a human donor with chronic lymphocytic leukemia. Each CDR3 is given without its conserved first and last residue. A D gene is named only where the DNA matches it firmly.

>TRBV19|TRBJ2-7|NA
ASSSGPNSYEQY
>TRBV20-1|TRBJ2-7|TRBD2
SAGTGGEQY
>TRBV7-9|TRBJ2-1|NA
ASSTRAGSLNEQF
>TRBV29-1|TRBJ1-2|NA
SGGDRRDGYT
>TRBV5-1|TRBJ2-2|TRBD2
ASSSLRLAPFSGELF
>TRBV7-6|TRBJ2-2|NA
ATTRVPEGTGELF
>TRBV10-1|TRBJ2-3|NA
ASSEGEPSTDTQY
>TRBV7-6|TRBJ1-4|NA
ASSLEGPLSEKLF
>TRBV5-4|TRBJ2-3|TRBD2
ASSPPGGATDTQY
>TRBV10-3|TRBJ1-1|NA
AIRAGSTEAF
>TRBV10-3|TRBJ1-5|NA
AIPSDTGD
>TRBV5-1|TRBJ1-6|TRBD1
ASSYGQGRLYNSPLH
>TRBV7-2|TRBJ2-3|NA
ASSLAHGSETQY